This TCR beta chain was identified during a study of PD-1 blockade in classical Hodgkin lymphoma. TCRdb's copy holds only in-frame clones and misses some; the assay was immunoSEQ multiplex PCR. The data contain tens of thousands of clones, around 85% of them singletons. Time point of the sample: cycle 4 day 1 (C4D1), after less than 7 weeks of nivolumab. Every patient had relapsed following autologous stem cell transplantation, and cohorts differed in brentuximab vedotin exposure. Magnetic negative selection served to purify CD4+ T cells out of PBMCs that had been thawed. Complete response, partial response or progressive disease was recorded as best response. This CDR3 has 16 amino acids. Germline V gives CDR1 SGHRS, CDR2 YFSETQ. V lost 4 bases to trimming and J lost 4 bases; unmatched junction nucleotides: 14.

The J gene is TRBJ2-7, the V gene TRBV5-1; TRBD1 aligns across 7 bases. The clonotype originates from a human donor with classical Hodgkin lymphoma. The sequencing used CD4+ T cells from blood, collected before the fourth cycle of nivolumab. This CDR3 is CASSPLTGTELYEQYF. CDR3 nucleotides: TGCGCCAGCAGCCCCCTAACCGGGACAGAGTTGTACGAGCAGTACTTC. The whole variable domain, remainder taken from reference TRBV5-1 and TRBJ2-7, is KAGVTQTPRYLIKTRGQQVTLSCSPISGHRSVSWYQQTPGQGLQFLFEYFSETQRNKGNFPGRFSGRQFSNSRSEMNVSTLELGDSALYLCASSPLTGTELYEQYFGPGTRLTVT.